The 5 T cell receptor beta chains presented below share a single source sample, sequenced in a study of blood T cell repertoires in COVID-19 (dated by TCRdb to the early 2020s). The library was produced with the immunoSEQ multiplex PCR assay. Sourced from immuneACCESS, this table was stored by TCRdb with only in-frame sequences that have V and J called. A share of the clones is absent; for the studies checked, an unresolved V gene accounts for under half, and the remainder has no known explanation. The sample contains around 99,000 clones, around 79% of them found a single time. The ten largest account for 15% to 20% of the sample. Source material: peripheral blood. The origin of the receptors is an elderly woman with active or convalescent COVID-19.

This clone was counted once. The chain couples TRBV7-6 to TRBJ2-7, with 8 bases identical to TRBD1. With 1 base clipped from V and 2 bases from J, the junction kept 10 bases outside the gene matches. Germline V gene data show CDR1 as SGHVS and CDR2 as FNYEAQ. CDR3 length: 17 residues. This CDR3 is CASSLGPSGTGAYEQYF. DNA for the CDR3: TGTGCCAGCAGCTTAGGTCCCTCCGGGACAGGCGCCTACGAGCAGTACTTC.

This clone was recorded once. At one of its ends the junction is not consistent with the germline gene, which may arise from a read error. The chain employs TRBV5-1 and TRBJ2-1; 9 bases map to TRBD1. CDR3 length equals 17 residues. The germline V gene encodes CDR1 SGHRS and CDR2 YFSETQ. The CDR3 DNA reads as TGTGCCAGCAGCTTGGTGGGGACAGGGAGCTTCCACAATGAGCAGTTCTTC. Translating it yields CASSLVGTGSFHNEQFF.

The chain links TRBV11-1 to TRBJ2-5; 9 bases are shared with TRBD2. CDR1 SGHAT and CDR2 FQDESV come from the germline V gene (reference sequence). This CDR3 has 15 residues. V was clipped by 2 bases and J by 5 bases; unmatched bases: 6. The CDR3 DNA reads as TGTGCCAGCAGCTTAACGGGACTAGCCTTGGAGACCCAGTACTTC. Its protein is CASSLTGLALETQYF.

This clone was seen a single time. The gene calls are TRBV9 and TRBJ2-7, with TRBD1 identical over 7 bases. The length of the CDR3 is 15 residues. The germline V gene encodes CDR1 SGDLS and CDR2 YYNGEE. The junction had 12 bases not matched to a gene; V was cut back by 4 bases and J by 5 bases. The CDR3 reads CASSRGDSRYDEQYF. The CDR3 coding sequence is TGTGCCAGCAGCCGAGGGGACAGCCGGTACGACGAGCAGTACTTC.

This clone was counted a few times. The V gene is TRBV10-2, the J gene TRBJ2-1; 14 nucleotides match TRBD2. The CDR3 is 18 amino acids. J gave up 5 bases and V 11 bases, and 17 bases lay outside the gene matches. The germline CDR1 and CDR2 sequences are WSHSY and SAAADI. The CDR3 here is CAAGEGLAGEGGNNEQFF. Written as DNA, the CDR3 is TGCGCCGCGGGGGAGGGACTAGCGGGAGAGGGGGGTAACAATGAGCAGTTCTTC.